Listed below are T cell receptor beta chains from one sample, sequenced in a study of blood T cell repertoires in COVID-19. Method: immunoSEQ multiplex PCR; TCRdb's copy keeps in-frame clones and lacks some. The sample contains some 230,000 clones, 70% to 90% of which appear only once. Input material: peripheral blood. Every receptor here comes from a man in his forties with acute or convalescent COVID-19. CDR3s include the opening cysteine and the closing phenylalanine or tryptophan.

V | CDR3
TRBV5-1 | CASSPGQNSGYTF
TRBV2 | CASSKPGQRNQPQHF
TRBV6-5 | CASRMGGSPQHF
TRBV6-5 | CASSYSGQDSGNTIYF
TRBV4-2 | CASSQEWGQIRNTIYF
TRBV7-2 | CASSLKAGYEQYF
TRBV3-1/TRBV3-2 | CASSLGVNTGELFF
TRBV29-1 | CSVAQGSTEAFF
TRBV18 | CASSPNSGDTQYF
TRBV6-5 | CASSPSPLYGYTF
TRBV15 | CATSRQGISNQPQHF
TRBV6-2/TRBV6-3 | CASSSPGDTDTQYF
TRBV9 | CASSPGLAGGSYNEQFF
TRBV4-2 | CASSQEGRGGLYEQYF
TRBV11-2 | CASSLDGVRDTEAFF
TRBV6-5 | CASSPGGPTDTQYF
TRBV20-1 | CSASNPSQSNTEAFF
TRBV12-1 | CASSGGPGRETQYF
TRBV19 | CASSPGEGYTF
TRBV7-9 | CASSLASQLWGKYGYTF
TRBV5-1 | CASSLYGGAGETQYF
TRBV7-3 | CASSLPGQGGRNTEAFF